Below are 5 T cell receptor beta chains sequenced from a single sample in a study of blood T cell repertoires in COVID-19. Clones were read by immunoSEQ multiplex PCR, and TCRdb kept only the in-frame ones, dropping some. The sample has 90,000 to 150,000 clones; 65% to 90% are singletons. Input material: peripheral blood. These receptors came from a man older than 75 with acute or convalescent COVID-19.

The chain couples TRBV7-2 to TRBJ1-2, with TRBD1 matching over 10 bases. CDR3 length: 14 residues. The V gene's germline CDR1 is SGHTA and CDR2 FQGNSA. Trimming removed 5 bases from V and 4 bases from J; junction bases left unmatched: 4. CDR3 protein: CASSPGTGVYGYTF. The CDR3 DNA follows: TGTGCCAGCAGCCCTGGGACAGGGGTCTATGGCTACACCTTC.

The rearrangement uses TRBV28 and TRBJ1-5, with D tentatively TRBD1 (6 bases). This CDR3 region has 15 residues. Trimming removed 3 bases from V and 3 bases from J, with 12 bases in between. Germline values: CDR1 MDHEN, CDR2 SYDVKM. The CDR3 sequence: CASSFVGTYNQPQHF. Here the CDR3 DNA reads TGTGCCAGCAGTTTTGTTGGGACATACAATCAGCCCCAGCATTTT.

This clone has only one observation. CDR3 nucleotide sequence: TGTGCCAGCAAAGGGAGCTTCGCTGAAGCTTTCTTT. Translated: CASKGSFAEAFF. This rearrangement joins TRBV6-5 to TRBJ1-1; D is ambiguous. CDR3 length equals 12 residues. Per germline, CDR1 MNHEY and CDR2 SVGAGI. V was pared by 7 bases and J by 6 bases, with 12 bases between.

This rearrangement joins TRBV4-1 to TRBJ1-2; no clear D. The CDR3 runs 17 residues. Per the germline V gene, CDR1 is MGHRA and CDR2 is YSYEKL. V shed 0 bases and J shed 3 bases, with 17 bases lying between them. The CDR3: CASSQDGLGAGDYGYTF. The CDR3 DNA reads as TGCGCCAGCAGCCAAGATGGCTTGGGTGCGGGTGACTATGGCTACACCTTC.

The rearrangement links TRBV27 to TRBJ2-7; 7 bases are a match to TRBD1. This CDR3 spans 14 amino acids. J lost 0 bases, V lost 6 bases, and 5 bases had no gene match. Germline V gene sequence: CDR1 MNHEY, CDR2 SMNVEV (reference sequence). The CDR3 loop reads CASSPGQTSYEQYF. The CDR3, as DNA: TGTGCCAGCAGCCCGGGACAGACCTCCTACGAGCAGTACTTC.